Detailed here is one T cell receptor beta chain. Its specific antigen is unknown. No base quality values were provided; no much bigger clone lies one nucleotide off. The CDR3, cysteine through phenylalanine, is 15 amino acids long. Only CDR3 DNA is held: 45 bases, read in frame from base 1. Via the germline V gene, CDR1 is SGHTA and CDR2 FQGNSA. V is cut back by 5 bases and J by 3 bases, with 4 bases in the junction unmatched. These data come from a study of circulating and synovial CD4+ cells in juvenile arthritis (dated 2014 in TCRdb). Concerning the study at large: Within each patient, the study compared the TCRbeta CDR3 repertoires of three groups: circulating HLA-DR+ CD4 T cells, bulk blood CD4 T cells, and synovial CD4 T cells. Repertoire sequencing aimed to confirm that a circulating synovial-like CD4 T cell subset was enriched in synovial clonotypes.

The sequenced samples came from patients who had active juvenile idiopathic arthritis. Right after thawing, the cells went straight into sorting, and Live/Dead Fixable Near-IR Stain was used to exclude dead cells. Library preparation was by the immunoSEQ multiplex PCR assay. TCRbeta CDR3 sequencing was carried out by an external provider as a commercial service. Concerning the study's data processing: The analyses relied on productive nucleotide sequences along with amino acid sequences obtained through in silico translation. Diversity was quantified by Renyi entropy over a range of alpha values, with sample size equalised by taking the median of 200 repeated subsamples. Pairwise repertoire distance was calculated as one minus the Chao-modified Jaccard index, correcting for under-sampling, and used for clustering. Frequency-weighted overlap with synovial clonotypes was calculated across 200 sample sizes, using 200 draws without replacement for each, and the value reported was the one at the size of the smaller sample. TCRdb took this table from immuneACCESS and kept in-frame rearrangements with V and J called. Such tables lack part of the clones; where checked against another copy, unresolved V genes explain under half of the gap, and the rest is unexplained. Clone size and V and J calls were adopted from that table, with D and trimming inferred from the DNA. For this sample the table gives tens of thousands of clones, of which 90% to 95% were detected only once. The ten largest account for 0.7% of the sample.

What the work shows at the level of the full study, not this receptor alone: Circulating pathogenic-like lymphocytes clustered together with synovial T cells, and compared with bulk blood, the circulating pathogenic-like lymphocytes shared a substantially higher fraction of CDR3 sequences with synovium. Since overlap with synovium went up as sequencing depth increased, the measured fractions of shared clonotypes likely underestimated the full repertoire overlap. Synovial and circulating pathogenic-like lymphocyte repertoires were less diverse than bulk blood CD4 repertoires, and some CPL samples were as oligoclonal as synovium. Traditional Vbeta family usage analysis did not detect the difference between circulating pathogenic-like lymphocytes and bulk blood T cells. Because T cell genome counts in CPL samples and bulk blood CD4 samples differed by at least an order of magnitude, sample-size effects were addressed.

Sequenced material: CD4+ T cells from blood. This sequence uses TRBV7-2 and TRBJ2-1, and 10 junctional nucleotides match TRBD2. The source is a human donor with juvenile idiopathic arthritis. This receptor carries the CDR3 CASSPRTSGYNEQFF. The nucleotide sequence is TGTGCCAGCAGCCCTCGGACTAGCGGCTACAATGAGCAGTTCTTC.